This is a list of T cell receptor beta chains from one sample in a study of T cell changes during pregnancy in multiple sclerosis. This table comes from immunoSEQ multiplex PCR, and its TCRdb copy is limited to in-frame clones, with some not included. The sample carries about 120,000 clones, 90% to 95% recorded once. The sample here was peripheral blood, taken before pregnancy. All receptors derive from a female donor with multiple sclerosis, enrolled in a pregnancy study. Each CDR3 is given with its conserved first and last residue. Each record gives: J gene, V gene, D gene, clone size, CDR3 DNA, CDR3 protein. The D gene is left open where the match is weak. Clone size is stated in some rows and not others, as once, few, many or a class when expanded.

J: TRBJ1-3
V: TRBV13
D: TRBD1
size: .
DNA: TGTGCCAGCAGCTGGGACAGCTCTGGAAACACCATATATTTT
CDR3: CASSWDSSGNTIYF

J: TRBJ1-5
V: TRBV30
D: TRBD1
size: .
DNA: TGTGCCTCCAACAGGGGGGAGCAGCCCCAGCATTTT
CDR3: CASNRGEQPQHF

J: TRBJ2-3
V: TRBV27
D: TRBD2
size: .
DNA: TGTGCCAGCAGTTTTATGACTAGCTGGGAGGCGGTCGATACGCAGTATTTT
CDR3: CASSFMTSWEAVDTQYF

J: TRBJ2-3
V: TRBV2
D: TRBD2
size: few
DNA: TGTGCCAGCAGTGAAATGAAAGCGGGGCCCACAGATACGCAGTATTTT
CDR3: CASSEMKAGPTDTQYF

J: TRBJ1-1
V: TRBV6-1
D: .
size: .
DNA: TGTGCCAGCAGCAACCCCCCAGGACAGCTTGAAGCTTTCTTT
CDR3: CASSNPPGQLEAFF

J: TRBJ1-5
V: TRBV6-6
D: .
size: .
DNA: TGTGCCAGCAGTGCCCGGGAGGTTAGCAATCAGCCCCAGCATTTT
CDR3: CASSAREVSNQPQHF

J: TRBJ2-3
V: TRBV7-9
D: .
size: .
DNA: TGTGCCAGCAGCTTCCTTGGGCGGGGAAATAGCACAGATACGCAGTATTTT
CDR3: CASSFLGRGNSTDTQYF

J: TRBJ1-4
V: TRBV28
D: TRBD1
size: .
DNA: TGTGCCAGCAGCGCCGGGACAGGCCAGGCAACTAATGAAAAACTGTTTTTT
CDR3: CASSAGTGQATNEKLFF

J: TRBJ2-2
V: TRBV2
D: .
size: .
DNA: TGTGCCAGCAGACAGACAGTGAACACCGGGGAGCTGTTTTTT
CDR3: CASRQTVNTGELFF

J: TRBJ2-5
V: TRBV7-9
D: .
size: .
DNA: TGTGCCAGCACCCCGGACAGATACCCCCTTTTAGTCGAGACCCAGTACTTC
CDR3: CASTPDRYPLLVETQYF

J: TRBJ1-2
V: TRBV15
D: TRBD1
size: once
DNA: TGTGCCACCAGCTCGGGACAGGGGGACGGCTACACCTTC
CDR3: CATSSGQGDGYTF

J: TRBJ2-7
V: TRBV9
D: .
size: .
DNA: TGTGCCAGCAGCGGCGGGGACGGAGCCTACGAGCAGTACTTC
CDR3: CASSGGDGAYEQYF

J: TRBJ1-1
V: TRBV4-1
D: TRBD1
size: .
DNA: TGCGCCAGCAGCCGAGGGGGCGGGAACACTGAAGCTTTCTTT
CDR3: CASSRGGGNTEAFF

J: TRBJ1-1
V: TRBV7-9
D: .
size: .
DNA: TGTGCCAGCAGCTTAAATGGAAAGGGGGTCGCATTATCTGAAGCTTTCTTT
CDR3: CASSLNGKGVALSEAFF

J: TRBJ2-5
V: TRBV10-3
D: .
size: .
DNA: TGTGCCATCAGTGAGGGGGGCGTGGAGACCCAGTACTTC
CDR3: CAISEGGVETQYF

J: TRBJ2-7
V: TRBV5-1
D: TRBD1
size: .
DNA: TGCGCCAGCAGCCCGACAGGGTCCTCCTACGAGCAGTACTTC
CDR3: CASSPTGSSYEQYF

J: TRBJ1-5
V: TRBV6-1
D: .
size: .
DNA: TGTGCCAGCAGCCCCGGACAGAACAATCAGCCCCAGCATTTT
CDR3: CASSPGQNNQPQHF

J: TRBJ2-2
V: TRBV25-1
D: TRBD2
size: once
DNA: TGTGCCAGTACACTAGCGGGAGTTCCCACCGGGGAGCTGTTTTTT
CDR3: CASTLAGVPTGELFF

J: TRBJ2-3
V: TRBV28
D: .
size: .
DNA: TGTGCCAGCAGGATGACAGGATACAGCCCAGATACGCAGTATTTT
CDR3: CASRMTGYSPDTQYF

J: TRBJ1-4
V: TRBV30
D: .
size: .
DNA: TGTGCCTGGAGCAAGGGAAGAGGGCGCCAGGTTTTTGAAAAACTGTTTTTT
CDR3: CAWSKGRGRQVFEKLFF

J: TRBJ2-2
V: TRBV6-4
D: .
size: once
DNA: TGTGCCAGCAGTAACGAGGAGGGCGGGGAGCTGTTTTTT
CDR3: CASSNEEGGELFF

J: TRBJ2-4
V: TRBV11-2
D: .
size: .
DNA: TGTGCCAGCAGCCCGATCCCCGGACTCCAGTACTTC
CDR3: CASSPIPGLQYF

J: TRBJ2-5
V: TRBV19
D: .
size: .
DNA: TGTGCCAGTAGTATTGGAGGGGGCGTAGAGACCCAGTACTTC
CDR3: CASSIGGGVETQYF

J: TRBJ2-1
V: TRBV18
D: .
size: .
DNA: TGTGCCAGCTCACCTGGGCAGGGGGGCTACAATGAGCAGTTCTTC
CDR3: CASSPGQGGYNEQFF

J: TRBJ1-4
V: TRBV5-1
D: .
size: .
DNA: TGCGCCAGCAGCTCTACAGGGATGTCTAATGAAAAACTGTTTTTT
CDR3: CASSSTGMSNEKLFF

J: TRBJ1-1
V: TRBV5-1
D: TRBD1
size: .
DNA: TGCGCCAGCAGCTTGGGACAGGGCACGAGGAAAGCTTTCTTT
CDR3: CASSLGQGTRKAFF

J: TRBJ2-1
V: TRBV5-1
D: .
size: .
DNA: TGCGCCAGCAGCGGGACAAATTACAATGAGCAGTTCTTC
CDR3: CASSGTNYNEQFF

J: TRBJ2-3
V: TRBV16
D: .
size: .
DNA: TGTGCCAGCAGCCCCTTTTCAGATACGCAGTATTTT
CDR3: CASSPFSDTQYF

J: TRBJ1-1
V: TRBV9
D: .
size: .
DNA: TGTGCCAGCAGCGTAGAAGTTCTTTCCAACCGTGGGGGGGCTGAAGCTTTCTTT
CDR3: CASSVEVLSNRGGAEAFF

J: TRBJ1-2
V: TRBV5-5
D: TRBD1
size: .
DNA: TGTGCCAGCAGCTCGTCGCAGACAGGGGTGGGATATGGCTACACCTTC
CDR3: CASSSSQTGVGYGYTF

J: TRBJ1-2
V: TRBV5-6
D: TRBD1
size: .
DNA: TGTGCCAGCAGCTTACAGGGGGTTAATGGCTACACCTTC
CDR3: CASSLQGVNGYTF

J: TRBJ1-2
V: TRBV11-2
D: .
size: .
DNA: TGTGCCAGCAGCTTAGGAACGGGTAGGGGCTACACCTTC
CDR3: CASSLGTGRGYTF

J: TRBJ2-7
V: TRBV9
D: .
size: .
DNA: TGTGCCAGCAGCGAGCGGATAGGGGGCGAGCAGTACTTC
CDR3: CASSERIGGEQYF

J: TRBJ1-1
V: TRBV28
D: TRBD1
size: .
DNA: TGTGCCAGCAGTCTTTTTAAGGGGGCCCCTGAAGCTTTCTTT
CDR3: CASSLFKGAPEAFF

J: TRBJ2-2
V: TRBV6-6
D: .
size: .
DNA: TGTGCCAGCAGTCTGCCAGGGGCCGGGGAGCTGTTTTTT
CDR3: CASSLPGAGELFF

J: TRBJ1-1
V: TRBV30
D: .
size: once
DNA: TGTGCCTGGAGTCCGGGACACTCGAACACTGAAGCTTTCTTT
CDR3: CAWSPGHSNTEAFF

J: TRBJ2-7
V: TRBV5-4
D: .
size: .
DNA: TGTGCCAGCAGCTTGAGGGGCGTATCCAGCGAGCAGTACTTC
CDR3: CASSLRGVSSEQYF

J: TRBJ2-3
V: TRBV15
D: .
size: .
DNA: TGTGCCACCAGCAGGAGGGTGGGCAGGGGCCCAGCGGGACCCACAGATACGCAGTATTTT
CDR3: CATSRRVGRGPAGPTDTQYF

J: TRBJ2-2
V: TRBV11-2
D: TRBD1
size: .
DNA: TGTGCCGGGGGGGACAGGGGAGCCGGGGAGCTGTTTTTT
CDR3: CAGGDRGAGELFF

J: TRBJ2-3
V: TRBV7-3
D: TRBD1
size: .
DNA: TGTGCCAGCAGCTCCGGTAGGGGGCAAGATACGCAGTATTTT
CDR3: CASSSGRGQDTQYF

J: TRBJ2-7
V: TRBV6-5
D: .
size: .
DNA: TGTGCCAGCAGTTCTACCTATTACGAGCAGTACTTC
CDR3: CASSSTYYEQYF

J: TRBJ2-4
V: TRBV6-6
D: TRBD1
size: .
DNA: TGTGCCAGCAGGTTCGACAGGGCAACCAAAAACATTCAGTACTTC
CDR3: CASRFDRATKNIQYF

J: TRBJ1-4
V: TRBV9
D: .
size: .
DNA: TGTGCCAGCAGCGCGACAGTAACTAATGAAAAACTGTTTTTT
CDR3: CASSATVTNEKLFF

J: TRBJ2-7
V: TRBV5-1
D: TRBD1
size: .
DNA: TGCGCCAGCAGCGGCCGGACAGGGGGCGGAATATACGAGCAGTACTTC
CDR3: CASSGRTGGGIYEQYF

J: TRBJ2-7
V: TRBV6-5
D: .
size: .
DNA: TGTGCCAGCAGTTACTCGGCAGGGCCTTACGAGCAGTACTTC
CDR3: CASSYSAGPYEQYF

J: TRBJ1-4
V: TRBV2
D: .
size: .
DNA: TGTGCCAGCAGTGGAATACAGGGATCTAATGAAAAACTGTTTTTT
CDR3: CASSGIQGSNEKLFF

J: TRBJ2-5
V: TRBV7-8
D: TRBD2
size: once
DNA: TGTGCCAGCAGCTTAGTTGGGCTAGCGGGCTCAGAGACCCAGTACTTC
CDR3: CASSLVGLAGSETQYF

J: TRBJ2-3
V: TRBV19
D: TRBD2
size: .
DNA: TGTGCCAGTAGTAAGACTAGCGGGGCTATCGCAGATACGCAGTATTTT
CDR3: CASSKTSGAIADTQYF

J: TRBJ1-6
V: TRBV6-1
D: .
size: once
DNA: TGTGCCAGCAGTGAAGGTGGGGACTTGAAGTACCCATCCTATAATTCACCCCTCCACTTT
CDR3: CASSEGGDLKYPSYNSPLHF

J: TRBJ1-2
V: TRBV5-1
D: .
size: .
DNA: TGCGCCAGCAGCTTGGAAAGGAGTAACTATGGCTACACCTTC
CDR3: CASSLERSNYGYTF

J: TRBJ2-3
V: TRBV27
D: TRBD2
size: .
DNA: TGTGCCAGCAGTTTAAATGGGGCTAGCGGGAGGTCTGGAGATACGCAGTATTTT
CDR3: CASSLNGASGRSGDTQYF

J: TRBJ2-2
V: TRBV19
D: .
size: .
DNA: TGTGCCAGTAAGTACGGCGGAGACACCGGGGAGCTGTTTTTT
CDR3: CASKYGGDTGELFF

J: TRBJ2-2
V: TRBV7-3
D: TRBD2
size: .
DNA: TGTGCCAGCAGCCCCACTAGCGCCACCGGGGAGCTGTTTTTT
CDR3: CASSPTSATGELFF

J: TRBJ1-5
V: TRBV2
D: TRBD1
size: .
DNA: TGTGCCAGCAGGACCCGGGACAGCCATCAGCCCCAGCATTTT
CDR3: CASRTRDSHQPQHF

J: TRBJ2-3
V: TRBV2
D: TRBD1
size: .
DNA: TGTGCCAGCAGTAGGACAGGGGTGGGAGATACGCAGTATTTT
CDR3: CASSRTGVGDTQYF

J: TRBJ1-2
V: TRBV7-9
D: TRBD1
size: .
DNA: TGTGCCAGCAGCGGACAGGGGGGATTGAACTATGGCTACACCTTC
CDR3: CASSGQGGLNYGYTF

J: TRBJ1-5
V: TRBV15
D: .
size: .
DNA: TGTGCCACCAGCAGAGATCGTAGTCAGCCCCAGCATTTT
CDR3: CATSRDRSQPQHF

J: TRBJ1-1
V: TRBV10-3
D: .
size: .
DNA: TGTGCCATCAGCCGGGACTGGGGGGAAGCTTTCTTT
CDR3: CAISRDWGEAFF

J: TRBJ2-3
V: TRBV6-8
D: TRBD2
size: .
DNA: TGTGCCAGCAGCCGACATCCGGGACTAGCCCACAGTTATATTTCAGATACGCAGTATTTT
CDR3: CASSRHPGLAHSYISDTQYF